This T cell receptor (beta chain) was recovered during a study of glioma-infiltrating T cells after dendritic cell vaccination. The V end was cut by 7 bases, the J end by 1 base, with 13 bases between. The CDR3 has 14 amino acids. The germline V gene has CDR1 SGHRS and CDR2 YFSETQ. This clone came up a few times. Primers: 60 V beta forward and 13 J beta reverse. Sequencing used immunoSEQ multiplex PCR; TCRdb keeps in-frame clones, though not all of them. The profile shows about 38,000 clones, just under 85% of them singletons. This specimen was blood, taken before dendritic cell vaccination. This sequence joins TRBV5-1 and TRBJ2-3; a possible D gene is TRBD2 (6 bases). This sequence originates from a human donor with glioblastoma. This CDR3 reads CASQRARGTDTQYF. The CDR3 nucleotides are TGCGCCAGCCAGCGGGCAAGAGGCACAGATACGCAGTATTTT.